This T cell receptor (beta chain) is from a study of vaccination effects on CD4 cells after COVID-19. Study-wide findings and caveats: The study found marked clonal contraction of infection- and vaccine-induced clones late after vaccination. Cross-reactivity with common cold coronaviruses was shown by only 1 of 255 vaccine-induced clones in healthy vaccinees.

This clone was detected once. Its antigen is not identified. The V gene end was trimmed by 7 bases and the J gene end by 3 bases; junction bases not matched to a gene: 5. The CDR3 is 13 amino acids. From germline, CDR1 is SGHRS and CDR2 YFSETQ. ViraFEST expansion of antigen-specific CD4+ T cells with viral peptide pools preceded sequencing. Culture proceeded for 9 to 11 days, and CD4+ T cells were then isolated. In the vaccine recipients, nucleocapsid antibodies were negative and there was no prior SARS-CoV-2 infection. Every well got a few million PBMC, which were grown with about 10 IU/ml IL-2 and 8.5 to 10 ug/ml peptides. Fresh IL-2-containing medium replaced half the medium on days 3 and 7. Assay: immunoSEQ multiplex PCR; the TCRdb copy retains only in-frame clones and omits some. The profile covers roughly 30,000 clones, with about three quarters appearing a single time and more than 25% taken by the ten largest.

The sample was CD4+ T cells from PBMCs cultured with HCoV-OC43 spike peptides, taken before COVID-19 vaccination. This sample's subset: HCoV-OC43 spike overlapping peptide pool stimulation. This chain connects TRBV5-1 to TRBJ2-7; 9 bases map to TRBD1. The TCR sequence derives from a human donor who received a COVID-19 vaccine. Here the CDR3 DNA reads TGCGCCAGCTCCCGGGACAGGGACTACGAGCAGTACTTC. It codes for CASSRDRDYEQYF.